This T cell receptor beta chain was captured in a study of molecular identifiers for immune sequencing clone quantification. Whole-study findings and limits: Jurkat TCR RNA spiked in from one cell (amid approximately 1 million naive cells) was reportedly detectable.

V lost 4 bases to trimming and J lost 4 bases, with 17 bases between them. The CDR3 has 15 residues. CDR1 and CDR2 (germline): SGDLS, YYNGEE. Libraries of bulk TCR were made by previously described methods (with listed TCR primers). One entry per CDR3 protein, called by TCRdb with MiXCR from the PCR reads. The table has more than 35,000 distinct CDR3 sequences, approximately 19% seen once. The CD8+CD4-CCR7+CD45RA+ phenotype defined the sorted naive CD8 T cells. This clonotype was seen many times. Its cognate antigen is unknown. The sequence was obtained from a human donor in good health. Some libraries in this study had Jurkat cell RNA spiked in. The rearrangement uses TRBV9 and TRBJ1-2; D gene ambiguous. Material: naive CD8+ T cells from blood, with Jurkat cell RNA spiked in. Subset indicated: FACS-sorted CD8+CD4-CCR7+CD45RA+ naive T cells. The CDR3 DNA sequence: TGTGCCAGCAGCCCCCAGCCGGGGAACGTCTATGGCTACACCTTC. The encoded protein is CASSPQPGNVYGYTF.